This T cell receptor (beta chain) was sequenced for a study of blood T cell repertoires in COVID-19. Overall study context: Whether acute or convalescent, the COVID-19 samples came from the United States, Italy and Spain.

In the authors' workflow: The assay estimated nucleated cells by amplifying reference gene primers. This table comes from immunoSEQ multiplex PCR, and its TCRdb copy is limited to in-frame clones, with some not included. V and J calls and clone size come straight from that table; D and trimming were deduced from the DNA. This sample has around 170,000 clones, with roughly 84% found just once. Material: peripheral blood. The clonotype originates from a man younger than 35 with active or convalescent COVID-19.

The DNA of the CDR3 is TGTGCCAGCAGCTTGCGTAGCGGGGCCACAGATACGCAGTATTTT. Its protein is CASSLRSGATDTQYF. The rearrangement links TRBV7-2 to TRBJ2-3, with 8 bases aligning to TRBD2. With V trimmed by 3 bases and J by 2 bases, 4 bases remained unmatched. In germline, CDR1 is SGHTA, CDR2 FQGNSA. This CDR3 comprises 15 residues.